Below, 26 T cell receptor beta chains from the same sample are listed, as sequenced in a study of blood T cell repertoires in COVID-19. Sequencing was performed with immunoSEQ multiplex PCR; in TCRdb, only in-frame clones are kept and a portion is missing. The sample contains tens of thousands of clones, 65% to 80% of which appear only once. The sample comprised peripheral blood. The receptors stem from a man aged 55-75 years with active or convalescent COVID-19.

V is TRBV30 and J is TRBJ1-2; D possibly corresponds to TRBD1 (5 bases). Germline CDR1 reads GTSNPN; CDR2 reads SVGIG (reference sequence). V dropped 2 bases and J dropped 2 bases, with 12 bases sitting between them. This CDR3 has 14 residues. CDR3 coding DNA: TGTGCCTGGAGTATAGGACAATCCAACTATGGCTACACCTTC. Its translation: CAWSIGQSNYGYTF.

This chain uses TRBV2 with TRBJ1-5; no firm D call. Germline loops: CDR1 SNHLY, CDR2 FYNNEI. The CDR3 covers 12 residues. The V end lost 5 bases, the J end lost 11 bases, and 13 bases lay between the germline ends. The CDR3: CASSPGRGSQHF. The CDR3 DNA reads as TGTGCCAGCAGTCCGGGTCGGGGTTCCCAGCATTTT.

Only one count was recorded for this clone. V is TRBV2 and J is TRBJ2-5; TRBD2 is a possible D gene (5 bases). Germline V CDR1 and CDR2: SNHLY, FYNNEI. CDR3 size: 13 residues. V was pared by 4 bases and J by 3 bases, with 9 bases between. In DNA form, the CDR3 reads TGTGCCAGCAGTGTAAGCGGAGAAGAGACCCAGTACTTC. Protein product: CASSVSGEETQYF.

By sample share, this clone is medium-sized. The CDR3 is CASSEYYPGLPEAFF. In DNA, the CDR3 is TGTGCCAGCAGTGAATATTATCCAGGACTCCCTGAAGCTTTCTTT. The gene calls are TRBV6-1 and TRBJ1-1; D not resolved. This CDR3 comprises 15 residues. From germline, CDR1 is MNHNS and CDR2 SASEGT. V lost 2 bases and J lost 6, with 16 bases in between.

CDR3 amino acids: CASSQGLQGSQPQHF. CDR3 bases: TGCGCCAGCAGCCAAGGATTGCAAGGGAGTCAGCCCCAGCATTTT. The chain combines TRBV4-3 with TRBJ1-5; no reliable D call. Germline V gene data show CDR1 as LGHNA and CDR2 as YSLEER. The CDR3 consists of 15 residues. V was cut by 1 base and J by 6 bases, with 13 bases left in between.

V usage is TRBV24-1 and J usage is TRBJ1-5; D is unresolved. Looked up from germline, CDR1 is KGHDR and CDR2 is SFDVKD. The CDR3 extends over 16 amino acids. Trimming pared 0 bases from V and 7 bases from J, leaving 15 bases between. CDR3 bases: TGTGCCACCAGTGATTTGCCGGTCGGGGAAGACCAGCCCCAGCATTTT. Translation gives CATSDLPVGEDQPQHF.

This clone came up a few times. The rearrangement joins TRBV27 to TRBJ1-4; 7 positions match TRBD1. The CDR3 consists of 14 residues. Germline V gene data show CDR1 as MNHEY and CDR2 as SMNVEV (reference sequence). V shed 2 bases and J 5 bases; nucleotides not matched to a gene: 2. CDR3 loop: CASSLGTANEKLFF. CDR3 nucleotide sequence: TGTGCCAGCAGTTTAGGGACAGCGAATGAAAAACTGTTTTTT. Combining the CDR3 with reference TRBV27 and TRBJ1-4 gives the whole variable domain EAQVTQNPRYLITVTGKKLTVTCSQNMNHEYMSWYRQDPGLGLRQIYYSMNVEVTDKGDVPEGYKVSRKEKRNFPLILESPSPNQTSLYFCASSLGTANEKLFFGSGTQLSVL.

The CDR3 here is CASNPDRGNQPQHF. The DNA of the CDR3 is TGTGCCAGTAATCCGGACAGGGGGAATCAGCCCCAGCATTTT. The V call is TRBV19, the J call TRBJ1-5, with TRBD1 identical over 10 bases. Trimming took 7 bases from V and 4 from J; bases not matched to a gene: 4. Looked up from germline, CDR1 is LNHDA and CDR2 is SQIVND (reference sequence). There are 14 residues in the CDR3.

The chain has TRBV7-9 and TRBJ1-1, with 11 nucleotides matching TRBD1. V was pared by 3 bases and J by 4 bases, with 4 bases of the junction left unmatched. Germline CDR1 reads SEHNR; CDR2 reads FQNEAQ (reference sequence). CDR3 length: 15 residues. The CDR3 spells CASSFGQGAGTEAFF. Written as DNA, the CDR3 is TGTGCCAGCAGCTTTGGACAGGGGGCGGGCACTGAAGCTTTCTTT.

The rearrangement joins TRBV2 to TRBJ2-3, with D tentatively TRBD2 (6 bases). V lost 4 bases and J 0 bases, leaving 17 bases between the germline ends. Germline V lookup: CDR1 SNHLY, CDR2 FYNNEI. The CDR3 is made up of 17 amino acids. CDR3 region: CASSGTTSISSTDTQYF. In DNA, the CDR3 is TGTGCCAGCAGTGGGACTACCTCGATCTCTAGCACAGATACGCAGTATTTT.

This clone was counted a single time. This chain joins TRBV19 and TRBJ1-4; no definite D call. CDR3 length equals 11 residues. Germline values: CDR1 LNHDA, CDR2 SQIVND (reference sequence). The CDR3: CAVAENEKLFF. CDR3 DNA: TGTGCGGTGGCGGAGAATGAAAAACTGTTTTTT.

The V call is TRBV4-1, the J call TRBJ1-2, with 7 bases aligning to TRBD1. The germline V gene has CDR1 MGHRA and CDR2 YSYEKL. The CDR3 extends over 12 amino acids. The V and J ends lost 10 bases and 4 bases, in that order; junction bases with no gene match: 6. CDR3 sequence reads: CATRGALYGYTF. The CDR3 DNA reads TGCGCCACCAGGGGGGCACTCTATGGCTACACCTTC.

The V and J genes are TRBV20-1 and TRBJ1-2; 7 positions agree with TRBD1. The germline gives CDR1 DFQATT, CDR2 SNEGSKA (reference sequence). V shed 5 bases, J shed 7 bases, and the junction held 4 bases outside the gene matches. The CDR3 has 11 amino acids. The CDR3 bases are TGCAGTGCTGGCTCAGGGGGTGGCTACACCTTC. Encoded protein: CSAGSGGGYTF.

The genes are TRBV11-3 and TRBJ2-5, with 7 bases identical to TRBD1. With V trimmed by 5 bases and J by 1 base, 1 base remained unmatched. The CDR3 spans 13 residues. Germline V gene lookup returns CDR1 SGHNT and CDR2 YENEEA. The CDR3 sequence is CASSRDSQETQYF. CDR3 bases: TGTGCCAGCAGCCGGGACAGCCAAGAGACCCAGTACTTC.

This clone came up once. The V call is TRBV18, the J call TRBJ2-7, with D possibly matching TRBD2 (5 bases). The germline V gene has CDR1 KGHSH and CDR2 LQKENI. With 5 bases removed from V and 3 bases from J, the gap between germline ends came to 14 bases. This CDR3 region has 14 residues. CDR3 nucleotide sequence: TGTGCCAGCTCAATACAGCGGAGTTTCTACGAGCAGTACTTC. Its protein product is CASSIQRSFYEQYF.

This clone has just one count. CDR3 region: CASSSGASYEQYF. The CDR3 region has the DNA TGCGCCAGCAGTTCAGGGGCCTCCTACGAGCAGTACTTC. The chain uses TRBV5-1 and TRBJ2-7, with D perhaps TRBD1 (6 bases). Germline V CDR1 and CDR2: SGHRS, YFSETQ. Deletions cut 5 bases from V and 0 bases from J, with 9 bases between. This CDR3 is built from 13 residues. Combining the CDR3 with reference TRBV5-1 and TRBJ2-7 gives the whole variable domain KAGVTQTPRYLIKTRGQQVTLSCSPISGHRSVSWYQQTPGQGLQFLFEYFSETQRNKGNFPGRFSGRQFSNSRSEMNVSTLELGDSALYLCASSSGASYEQYFGPGTRLTVT.

The gene calls are TRBV7-2 and TRBJ1-2; D gene uncertain. Trimming cost V 5 bases and J 4 bases, with 8 bases left between them. CDR3 length: 12 residues. Germline V lookup: CDR1 SGHTA, CDR2 FQGNSA. The CDR3 DNA is TGTGCCAGCAGCCCACGGGGCTATGGCTACACCTTC. This gives the protein CASSPRGYGYTF. Using reference TRBV7-2 and TRBJ1-2 for the parts outside the CDR3, the full variable domain is GAGVSQSPSNKVTEKGKDVELRCDPISGHTALYWYRQSLGQGLEFLIYFQGNSAPDKSGLPSDRFSAERTGGSVSTLTIQRTQQEDSAVYLCASSPRGYGYTFGSGTRLTVV.

This rearrangement joins TRBV2 to TRBJ2-5, with TRBD2 identical over 10 bases. Germline V gene sequence: CDR1 SNHLY, CDR2 FYNNEI. CDR3 length: 14 residues. The junction had 6 bases not matched to a gene; V was cut back by 6 bases and J by 5 bases. CDR3 DNA sequence: TGTGCCAGCAGGGATACTAGCGGGGATGAGACCCAGTACTTC. Its protein product is CASRDTSGDETQYF.

This clone has a handful of counts. The rearrangement uses TRBV6-5 and TRBJ2-3; no clear D. CDR3 length: 13 residues. The germline V gene has CDR1 MNHEY and CDR2 SVGAGI. Trimming cost V 4 bases and J 0 bases, with 5 bases left between them. Here the CDR3 reads CASSSTSTDTQYF. The CDR3 DNA reads as TGTGCCAGCAGTTCCACTAGCACAGATACGCAGTATTTT.

The V and J genes are TRBV24-1 and TRBJ1-5, with D hard to call. Germline values: CDR1 KGHDR, CDR2 SFDVKD. Trimming shortened V by 2 bases and J by 7 bases, and 11 bases separated the two germline ends. The CDR3 spans 14 residues. The CDR3 region is CATSDSLSGQPQHF. Here the CDR3 DNA reads TGTGCCACCAGTGATTCCCTATCGGGACAGCCCCAGCATTTT.

This clone is a singleton in its sample. The rearrangement uses TRBV6-1 and TRBJ1-2; 7 positions agree with TRBD1. The CDR3 is made up of 14 amino acids. The junction had 4 bases not matched to a gene; V was cut back by 2 bases and J by 4 bases. Germline CDR1 and CDR2: MNHNS and SASEGT. The CDR3 loop reads CASSEPGGFYGYTF. The CDR3 bases are TGTGCCAGCAGTGAACCAGGGGGGTTCTATGGCTACACCTTC.

V is TRBV5-1 and J is TRBJ2-3, with 11 nucleotides matching TRBD2. The J segment lost 1 base and the V segment lost 6 bases, leaving 10 bases of the junction unmatched. Germline V gene data show CDR1 as SGHRS and CDR2 as YFSETQ. The CDR3 length is 17 residues. CDR3 sequence: CASTTGTTSGGTDTQYF. In DNA, the CDR3 is TGCGCCAGCACTACCGGGACGACTAGCGGGGGCACAGATACGCAGTATTTT.

This chain connects TRBV11-2 to TRBJ1-6; 7 bases match TRBD1. CDR1 is SGHAT and CDR2 is FQNNGV in the germline V gene. Trimming took 5 bases from V and 3 from J; bases not matched to a gene: 1. The CDR3 length is 14 residues. CDR3 coding DNA: TGTGCCAGCAGCCGGGACAGCTATAATTCACCCCTCCACTTT. Its translation is CASSRDSYNSPLHF.

V is TRBV7-8 and J is TRBJ2-1; 8 bases fit TRBD2. Per germline, CDR1 SGHVS and CDR2 FQNEAQ. The CDR3 runs 13 residues. V lost 7 bases, J lost 10 bases, and 9 bases stayed unmatched. The CDR3 loop is CASTFRTSREQFF. CDR3 sequence (DNA): TGTGCCAGCACCTTTAGGACTAGCCGGGAGCAGTTCTTC.

The J gene is TRBJ2-5, the V gene TRBV5-1; TRBD2 matches at 7 bases. This CDR3 has 14 residues. Germline CDR1 is SGHRS and CDR2 is YFSETQ. Trimming cost V 0 bases and J 5 bases; bases outside gene matches: 4. As DNA, the CDR3 is TGCGCCAGCAGCTTGGCGGGGGGAATGGAGACCCAGTACTTC. Its protein product is CASSLAGGMETQYF.

J is TRBJ2-3 and V is TRBV5-1, with TRBD1 as a possible D gene (6 bases). CDR1 SGHRS and CDR2 YFSETQ come from the germline V gene. The CDR3 totals 13 residues. V was clipped by 4 bases and J by 2 bases, with 8 bases between them. The CDR3 loop reads CASSGGFTDTQYF. As DNA, the CDR3 is TGCGCCAGCAGCGGGGGCTTCACAGATACGCAGTATTTT.